A single sample is the source of the 3 T cell receptor beta chains below, sequenced in a study of blood T cell repertoires in COVID-19. Assay: immunoSEQ multiplex PCR; the TCRdb copy retains only in-frame clones and omits some. The sample carries about 230,000 clones, around 80% recorded once. Sequences were obtained from peripheral blood. Every receptor here comes from a middle-aged man with acute or convalescent COVID-19.

The chain recombines TRBV15 with TRBJ1-1, with 7 positions matching TRBD1. Germline loops: CDR1 LNHNV, CDR2 YYDKDF (reference sequence). Trimming removed 6 bases from V and 4 bases from J; junction bases left unmatched: 8. The CDR3 loop spans 14 amino acids. This CDR3 reads CATSTDRVATEAFF. Written as DNA, the CDR3 is TGTGCCACCAGTACAGACAGGGTAGCCACTGAAGCTTTCTTT.

The chain uses TRBV27 and TRBJ1-6, with D tentatively TRBD1 (5 bases). Trimming removed 2 bases at V and 9 bases at J, with 11 bases between. The length of the CDR3 is 14 residues. CDR1 and CDR2 (germline): MNHEY, SMNVEV (reference sequence). The CDR3 protein is CASSLDRRGSPLHF. CDR3 DNA sequence: TGTGCCAGCAGTTTAGATCGGAGGGGTTCACCCCTCCACTTT.

The CDR3 DNA reads TGCGCCAGCAGCCAAGCGTTTGGACAGAACTACGAGCAGTACTTC. This translates into CASSQAFGQNYEQYF. V gene TRBV4-1 combines with J gene TRBJ2-7; maybe TRBD1 (6 bases). The V gene lost 1 base and the J gene lost 3 bases, with 13 bases spanning the gap. The CDR3 has 15 residues. Germline V lookup: CDR1 MGHRA, CDR2 YSYEKL.